What follows are 13 T cell receptor beta chains derived from one specimen sequenced in a study of T cells in Graves' hyperthyroidism and ophthalmopathy. TCR beta CDR3 sequences were amplified from RNA transcripts. HTBI primers were used for first-round RT-PCR of the TCR CDR3. From the multiplex PCR reads, TCRdb called clonotypes with MiXCR, one entry per CDR3 protein. Of over 200,000 distinct CDR3 sequences listed, approximately 15% are singletons. Sequenced material: blood. These receptors came from a woman between 35 and 50 years old with Graves' hyperthyroidism that later progressed to Graves' ophthalmopathy.

This clonotype was picked up many times. The chain is built from TRBV28 and TRBJ2-7; unclear D gene. Germline V gene lookup returns CDR1 MDHEN and CDR2 SYDVKM. The CDR3 extends over 11 amino acids. The V and J ends lost 7 bases and 3 bases respectively, with 7 bases between them. The chain's CDR3 is CASIENYEQYF. DNA for the CDR3: TGTGCCAGCATTGAAAACTACGAGCAGTACTTC.

Many counts were recorded for this clonotype. The chain uses TRBV7-2 and TRBJ2-5; a possible D gene is TRBD2 (5 bases). Trimming cost V 1 base and J 5 bases, with 14 bases left between them. This CDR3 spans 15 amino acids. CDR1 SGHTA and CDR2 FQGNSA come from the germline V gene. In DNA, the CDR3 is TGTGCCAGCAGCTTAGAAGTAGGGAGCTGGGAGACCCAGTACTTC. Translation gives CASSLEVGSWETQYF.

This clonotype was counted ten times or more. The J gene is TRBJ2-7, the V gene TRBV18; D is possibly TRBD2 (5 bases). Trimming stripped 3 bases from V and 1 base from J, with 25 bases between. The CDR3 sequence is 19 residues long. The germline V gene encodes CDR1 KGHSH and CDR2 LQKENI. In DNA, the CDR3 is TGTGCCAGCTCACCGCGAAACGGGATTAGTTTGATGAGGTCCTACGAGCAGTACTTC. This encodes CASSPRNGISLMRSYEQYF.

Ten or more counts support this clonotype. The rearrangement joins TRBV5-5 to TRBJ1-2; 7 bases are shared with TRBD1. Germline values: CDR1 SGHKS, CDR2 YYEKEE (reference sequence). The CDR3 has 15 residues. V lost 4 bases to trimming and J lost 3 bases; unmatched junction nucleotides: 9. The CDR3 DNA follows: TGTGCCAGCAGCACCGACCGGGACAGAGACTATGGCTACACCTTC. Its translation is CASSTDRDRDYGYTF.

Only a few counts were recorded for this clonotype. The genes are TRBV4-1 and TRBJ2-3, with D possibly TRBD1 on 6 matching bases. Deletions cut 0 bases from V and 2 bases from J, with 12 bases between. CDR1 is MGHRA and CDR2 is YSYEKL in the germline V gene. The CDR3 extends over 16 amino acids. In nucleotides, the CDR3 is TGCGCCAGCAGCCAAGATTTACAGGGCTACACAGATACGCAGTATTTT. Protein: CASSQDLQGYTDTQYF.

Details on this clonotype: This sequence may be a read error, since a much larger clone differs from it by one base. V and J are TRBV5-1 and TRBJ2-2, with D maybe TRBD2 (5 bases). This CDR3 contains 14 residues. Trimming cost V 7 bases and J 1 base, with 11 bases left between them. The V gene's germline CDR1 is SGHRS and CDR2 YFSETQ. For the CDR3, the DNA is TGCGCCAGCTGGAAAGGAGGGAACACCGGGGAGCTGTTTTTT. It is translated as CASWKGGNTGELFF.

This chain uses TRBV2 with TRBJ2-1; possible D gene TRBD2, 6 bases. There are 15 residues in the CDR3. The V and J ends lost 3 bases and 0 bases respectively, with 9 bases between them. Germline CDR1 and CDR2: SNHLY and FYNNEI. CDR3 sequence reads: CASSELAFSYNEQFF. CDR3 DNA sequence: TGTGCCAGCAGTGAGCTAGCGTTCTCCTACAATGAGCAGTTCTTC.

This clonotype was counted ten times or more. The V gene is TRBV10-3, the J gene TRBJ2-7, with a possible D match to TRBD2 (5 bases). CDR3 length: 15 residues. In germline, CDR1 is ENHRY, CDR2 SYGVKD. V shed 6 bases and J shed 3 bases, with 18 bases lying between them. The CDR3 region has the DNA TGTGCCATCAGGAACCACCTTGAGGGCCGCTACGAGCAGTACTTC. Translated, it gives CAIRNHLEGRYEQYF.

This clonotype was detected many times. J is TRBJ2-7 and V is TRBV28; D is ambiguous. Trimming removed 9 bases from V and 3 bases from J, with 15 bases in between. The CDR3 contains 13 residues. Germline CDR1 is MDHEN and CDR2 is SYDVKM. CDR3 sequence (DNA): TGTGCCAGTTCACACACAAGAGTCTACGAGCAGTACTTC. It translates to CASSHTRVYEQYF.

This clonotype occurred many times. V usage is TRBV25-1 and J usage is TRBJ2-7; D unclear. V was trimmed by 2 bases and J by 5 bases, leaving 13 bases between them. The CDR3 covers 14 residues. Germline assignment: CDR1 MGHDK and CDR2 SYGVNS. In nucleotides, the CDR3 is TGTGCCAGCAGTGAAGATGGTAGCATTCACGAGCAGTACTTC. This codes for CASSEDGSIHEQYF.

Many counts were recorded for this clonotype. The V and J genes are TRBV6-1 and TRBJ2-1, with D perhaps assigned TRBD1 or TRBD2 (5 bases each). Per germline, CDR1 MNHNS and CDR2 SASEGT. V gave up 5 bases and J gave up 4 bases, with 21 bases separating them. This CDR3 has 17 residues. CDR3 region: CASSTKPGTRLYNEQFF. CDR3 DNA sequence: TGTGCCAGCAGTACCAAACCCGGGACCCGTTTATACAATGAGCAGTTCTTC.

This clonotype was found many times. This chain joins TRBV10-2 and TRBJ2-1, with 13 bases fitting TRBD2. Trimming at V came to 6 bases and at J to 6 bases, leaving 17 bases not matched to a gene. The length of the CDR3 is 19 residues. Germline loops: CDR1 WSHSY, CDR2 SAAADI. The CDR3 protein is CASRSTSGRAFPTSNEQFF. The DNA for the CDR3 is TGCGCCAGCAGAAGTACTAGCGGGAGGGCCTTCCCTACGAGCAATGAGCAGTTCTTC.

This clonotype was detected a few times. The DNA for the CDR3 is TGCGCCAGCAGCCAAGTGGTGATAGGGGGCGTCGGCTATGGCTACACCTTC. Protein: CASSQVVIGGVGYGYTF. The chain couples TRBV4-1 to TRBJ1-2, with 7 positions matching TRBD1. From germline, CDR1 is MGHRA and CDR2 YSYEKL. The CDR3 loop spans 17 amino acids. Unmatched junction bases numbered 12, after V lost 1 base and J lost 4 bases.